The 18 T cell receptor beta chains listed next were all sequenced from one sample in a study of T cells in localized non-small cell lung cancer. The assay was immunoSEQ multiplex PCR, and TCRdb's table has in-frame clones only and misses some. Of about 52,000 clones listed, approximately 86% are singletons. The specimen comprised PBMCs, sampled before any cancer treatment. These receptors all come from a female donor with stage II lung adenocarcinoma.

This sequence joins TRBV9 and TRBJ1-1; unclear D gene. Trimming cost V 3 bases and J 5 bases, with 14 bases left between them. This CDR3 is 14 amino acids long. Germline CDR1 reads SGDLS; CDR2 reads YYNGEE. CDR3 residues: CASSADPRRTEAFF. The DNA for the CDR3 is TGTGCCAGCAGCGCGGACCCCAGGAGGACTGAAGCTTTCTTT.

The chain has TRBV30 and TRBJ2-6; 11 bases align to TRBD2. The CDR3 extends over 15 amino acids. V trimming: 1 base; J trimming: 12 bases; junction bases outside the gene matches: 8. The germline V gene encodes CDR1 GTSNPN and CDR2 SVGIG (reference sequence). The CDR3 nucleotides read TGTGCCTGGAGTGCAGCTAGCGGGGGGTTGGGCGTCCTGACTTTC. Protein: CAWSAASGGLGVLTF.

The chain has TRBV11-1 and TRBJ2-7; TRBD2 might be the D (5 bases). This CDR3 comprises 14 residues. V gave up 4 bases and J gave up 0 bases, with 10 bases separating them. Germline V lookup: CDR1 SGHAT, CDR2 FQDESV (reference sequence). In DNA form, the CDR3 reads TGTGCCAGCAGCTCGAGAGGGAGCTCCTACGAGCAGTACTTC. Residues: CASSSRGSSYEQYF.

The J gene is TRBJ2-7, the V gene TRBV27, with 10 bases aligning to TRBD1. Germline assignment: CDR1 MNHEY and CDR2 SMNVEV (reference sequence). V gave up 5 bases and J gave up 4 bases; unmatched junction bases: 11. The CDR3 is made up of 16 amino acids. The CDR3 DNA reads as TGTGCCAGCAGTCAACCGGGACAGGGGACTGGGTACGAGCAGTACTTC. Its translation is CASSQPGQGTGYEQYF.

This chain uses TRBV19 with TRBJ2-1, with D possibly being TRBD2 (5 bases). Germline lookup yields CDR1 LNHDA and CDR2 SQIVND (reference sequence). The CDR3 has 13 residues. V gave up 6 bases and J gave up 7 bases, with 13 bases separating them. The CDR3 sequence: CASREGPRNEQFF. Written as DNA, the CDR3 is TGTGCCAGTAGAGAGGGTCCTAGGAATGAGCAGTTCTTC. Variable domain in full (rest from reference TRBV19 and TRBJ2-1): DGGITQSPKYLFRKEGQNVTLSCEQNLNHDAMYWYRQDPGQGLRLIYYSQIVNDFQKGDIAEGYSVSREKKESFPLTVTSAQKNPTAFYLCASREGPRNEQFFGPGTRLTVL.

V is TRBV4-1 and J is TRBJ2-3, with 9 positions matching TRBD2. The CDR3 is 16 amino acids. The V and J ends lost 1 base and 5 bases, in that order; junction bases with no gene match: 7. Germline V gene sequence: CDR1 MGHRA, CDR2 YSYEKL. The DNA of the CDR3 is TGCGCCAGCAGCCAAGTCCTACTAGCGGGTGGAGATACGCAGTATTTT. Protein: CASSQVLLAGGDTQYF.

The chain links TRBV6-1 to TRBJ2-7; D is ambiguous. The V and J ends lost 2 bases and 5 bases respectively, with 4 bases between them. The CDR3 runs 11 residues. Germline CDR1 is MNHNS and CDR2 is SASEGT. The DNA of the CDR3 is TGTGCCAGCAGTGAATCCCACGAGCAGTACTTC. This encodes CASSESHEQYF.

CDR3: CASSLRDQPYEQYF. The CDR3 DNA is TGTGCCAGCAGCTTACGGGACCAGCCCTACGAGCAGTACTTC. This rearrangement joins TRBV5-4 to TRBJ2-7; tentatively, D is TRBD1 or TRBD2 (5 bases each). Deletions cut 2 bases from V and 2 bases from J, with 11 bases between. CDR3 size: 14 residues. The V gene's germline CDR1 is SGHNT and CDR2 YYREEE (reference sequence).

This chain joins TRBV10-3 and TRBJ2-2; no definite D call. This CDR3 has 15 residues. CDR1 and CDR2 (germline): ENHRY, SYGVKD. V dropped 2 bases and J dropped 4 bases, with 11 bases sitting between them. This CDR3 reads CAISERLEVTGELFF. DNA of the CDR3: TGTGCCATCAGTGAGAGGCTAGAAGTCACCGGGGAGCTGTTTTTT.

This clone was detected once. The junction and the germline gene differ at one end; a read error may be behind it. CDR3 sequence: CASSLGQSNTEAFF. The CDR3 DNA sequence: TGTGCCAGCAGTTTAGGACAGTCGAACACTGAAGCTTTCTTT. V and J are TRBV7-9 and TRBJ1-1; tentative D call: TRBD1 (6 bases). Germline CDR1 SEHNR, CDR2 FQNEAQ (reference sequence). The CDR3 is 14 amino acids.

This clone was detected a few times. This sequence joins TRBV5-1 and TRBJ2-1; a weak D match, TRBD1 (5 bases). Germline lookup yields CDR1 SGHRS and CDR2 YFSETQ. The V and J ends lost 2 bases and 2 bases respectively, with 11 bases between them. CDR3 size: 15 residues. The CDR3 nucleotides read TGCGCCAGCAGCTTCCTGACAGAGACCTACAATGAGCAGTTCTTC. It is translated as CASSFLTETYNEQFF.

This rearrangement joins TRBV2 to TRBJ2-4, with a possible D match to TRBD1 (6 bases). This CDR3 spans 14 amino acids. Trimming took off 1 base at V and 9 bases at J, with 13 bases between the two ends. Germline assignment: CDR1 SNHLY and CDR2 FYNNEI. CDR3 protein: CASSEGGKGGIQYF. The CDR3 nucleotides are TGTGCCAGCAGTGAAGGGGGCAAAGGGGGCATTCAGTACTTC.

In its sample, this clone was seen once. The rearrangement uses TRBV13 and TRBJ2-5; no reliable D call. The V gene's germline CDR1 is PRHDT and CDR2 FYEKMQ (reference sequence). V was shortened by 5 bases and J by 5 bases, with 6 bases between the two germline ends. The CDR3 covers 11 residues. CDR3 sequence: CASSMSETQYF. CDR3 bases: TGTGCCAGCAGCATGTCCGAGACCCAGTACTTC.

The V call is TRBV19, the J call TRBJ2-1, with 12 bases matching TRBD1. The CDR3 loop spans 15 amino acids. J gave up 4 bases and V 5 bases, and 3 bases lay outside the gene matches. Germline lookup yields CDR1 LNHDA and CDR2 SQIVND (reference sequence). CDR3 protein: CASSGTGGPYNEQFF. In DNA form, the CDR3 reads TGTGCCAGTAGTGGGACAGGGGGCCCATACAATGAGCAGTTCTTC. Using reference TRBV19 and TRBJ2-1 for the parts outside the CDR3, the full variable domain is DGGITQSPKYLFRKEGQNVTLSCEQNLNHDAMYWYRQDPGQGLRLIYYSQIVNDFQKGDIAEGYSVSREKKESFPLTVTSAQKNPTAFYLCASSGTGGPYNEQFFGPGTRLTVL.

V gene TRBV5-1 combines with J gene TRBJ1-6; D gene ambiguous. The CDR3 has 13 residues. Trimming cost V 5 bases and J 7 bases, with 10 bases left between them. The germline V gene encodes CDR1 SGHRS and CDR2 YFSETQ. CDR3 DNA: TGCGCCAGCAGTACAGACGCGAATTCACCCCTCCACTTT. This translates into CASSTDANSPLHF.

V and J are TRBV9 and TRBJ1-4, with D hard to call. CDR1 is SGDLS and CDR2 is YYNGEE in the germline V gene. This CDR3 spans 16 amino acids. With 3 bases removed from V and 0 bases from J, the gap between germline ends came to 12 bases. The CDR3 DNA sequence: TGTGCCAGCAGCGAGGACGGCGGTGCAACTAATGAAAAACTGTTTTTT. Protein: CASSEDGGATNEKLFF.

The chain has TRBV5-6 and TRBJ2-3; possible D gene TRBD2, 6 bases. CDR1 SGHDT and CDR2 YYEEEE come from the germline V gene. The V and J ends lost 3 bases and 6 bases respectively, with 11 bases between them. The CDR3 length is 13 residues. The CDR3 loop reads CASSSTRGDTQYF. In DNA, the CDR3 is TGTGCCAGCAGCTCAACCCGGGGGGATACGCAGTATTTT.

This chain uses TRBV14 with TRBJ1-1, with D perhaps TRBD1 (6 bases). Germline V lookup: CDR1 SGHDN, CDR2 FVKESK. The CDR3 is made up of 12 amino acids. Trimming shortened V by 1 base and J by 10 bases, and 10 bases separated the two germline ends. The CDR3 is CASSQVTGLAFF. In DNA form, the CDR3 reads TGTGCCAGCAGCCAAGTTACAGGGCTAGCTTTCTTT.